The next 7 T cell receptor beta chains were all read from a single sample in a study of T cells generated in artificial thymic organoids. TCRalpha and TCRbeta libraries were amplified separately by semi-nested PCR with TRAC or TRBC reverse primers. TCRdb re-called the 5' RACE reads with MiXCR, one entry per CDR3 protein. The profile shows about 8,500 distinct CDR3 sequences, around 16% of them singletons. The sample consisted of naive CD8+ T cells from the thymus. The subset is: CD3+TCRalphabeta+CD8SP T cells; for blood, CD45RO-CCR7+ naive CD8+ T cells. The receptors come from a human donor who gave cord blood stem cells for thymic organoid culture, a cardiac surgery patient who gave postnatal thymus, or a blood donor (not recorded which).

The gene calls are TRBV10-2 and TRBJ2-7; D may be TRBD1 (6 bases). The CDR3 runs to 13 residues. V lost 3 bases, J lost 3 bases, and 9 bases lay in between. CDR1 WSHSY and CDR2 SAAADI come from the germline V gene. As DNA, the CDR3 is TGCGCCAGCAGTGACAGGGGTCTCTACGAGCAGTACTTC. Its protein is CASSDRGLYEQYF.

This rearrangement joins TRBV27 to TRBJ2-2; weak D call: TRBD2 (6 bases). CDR1 and CDR2 (germline): MNHEY, SMNVEV (reference sequence). The CDR3 runs to 17 residues. Trimming stripped 3 bases from V and 5 bases from J, with 19 bases between. CDR3 sequence (DNA): TGTGCCAGCAGTTTCAGACCTAGTGGGAGGCAGACCGGGGAGCTGTTTTTT. It translates to CASSFRPSGRQTGELFF.

This clonotype was seen once. The chain is built from TRBV20-1 and TRBJ2-6; no clear D. This CDR3 region has 13 residues. Germline assignment: CDR1 DFQATT and CDR2 SNEGSKA (reference sequence). CDR3 bases: TGCAGCCCCTTTGGCCCTGGGGCCAACGTCCTGACTTTC. Protein: CSPFGPGANVLTF.

At least ten counts were recorded for this clonotype. The chain uses TRBV28 and TRBJ1-2; D remains unclear. The CDR3 is 14 amino acids. Germline CDR1 reads MDHEN; CDR2 reads SYDVKM. With 3 bases removed from V and 1 base from J, the gap between germline ends came to 9 bases. CDR3 coding DNA: TGTGCCAGCAGTTTTGAGGAAAGTAACTATGGCTACACCTTC. Amino acids: CASSFEESNYGYTF.

As for this clonotype: A much larger clone differs by one base, so this may be a read error. The chain couples TRBV4-3 to TRBJ1-3, with D unresolved. The CDR3 totals 18 residues. The V gene's germline CDR1 is LGHNA and CDR2 YSLEER. The DNA for the CDR3 is TGCGCCAGCAGCCAAGATGGGATGAGCACCCACTCTCGAAACACCATATATTTT. It codes for CASSQDGMSTHSRNTIYF.

This clonotype has a handful of counts. This chain links TRBV5-1 with TRBJ2-1; 11 nucleotides align to TRBD2. J lost 10 bases, V lost 1 base, and 10 bases had no gene match. The CDR3 consists of 16 residues. From germline, CDR1 is SGHRS and CDR2 YFSETQ. CDR3 bases: TGCGCCAGCAGCTTGACTAGCGGGAGACTCGTTCGAGAGCAGTTCTTC. Protein sequence: CASSLTSGRLVREQFF.

By share, this clonotype counts as medium-sized. The V call is TRBV4-1, the J call TRBJ1-2; 10 bases match TRBD1. Germline V CDR1 and CDR2: MGHRA, YSYEKL. CDR3 length equals 16 residues. V gave up 6 bases and J gave up 6 bases; unmatched junction bases: 13. The DNA of the CDR3 is TGCGCCAGCAGTCAACGAGGGGACAGGGGAAGGGATGGCTACACCTTC. This gives the protein CASSQRGDRGRDGYTF.